This T cell receptor beta chain was recovered during a study of cytomegalovirus exposure and HLA in healthy donors. The PCR employed 60 Vbeta primers together with 13 Jbeta primers. Method: immunoSEQ multiplex PCR; TCRdb's copy keeps in-frame clones and lacks some. The sample contains more than 85,000 clones, roughly 76% of which appear only once. The V gene end was trimmed by 1 base and the J gene end by 1 base; junction bases not matched to a gene: 5. This CDR3 is built from 17 residues. CDR1 is SGHRS and CDR2 is YFSETQ in the germline V gene. The receptor comes from a female donor in good health and CMV-seronegative. The specimen was PBMCs. The V call is TRBV5-1, the J call TRBJ1-1, with TRBD1 matching over 12 bases. The CDR3 coding sequence is TGCGCCAGCAGCTTGATTGTGGGACAGGGGGCGAACACTGAAGCTTTCTTT. Protein sequence: CASSLIVGQGANTEAFF.